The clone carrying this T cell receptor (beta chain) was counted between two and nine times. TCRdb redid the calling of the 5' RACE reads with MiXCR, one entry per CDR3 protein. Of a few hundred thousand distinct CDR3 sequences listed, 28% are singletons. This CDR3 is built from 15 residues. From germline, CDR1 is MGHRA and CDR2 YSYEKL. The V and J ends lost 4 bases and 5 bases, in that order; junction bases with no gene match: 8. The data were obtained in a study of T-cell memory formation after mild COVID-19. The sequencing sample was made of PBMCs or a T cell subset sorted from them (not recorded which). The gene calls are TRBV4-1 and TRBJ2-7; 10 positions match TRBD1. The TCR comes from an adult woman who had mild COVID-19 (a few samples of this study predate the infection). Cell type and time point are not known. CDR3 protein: CASSPKPGQGNEQYF. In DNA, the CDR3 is TGCGCCAGCAGCCCAAAACCGGGACAGGGGAACGAGCAGTACTTC.